Below, 9 T cell receptor beta chains from the same sample are listed, as sequenced in a study of cytomegalovirus exposure and HLA in healthy donors. The PCR had 60 Vbeta and 13 Jbeta primers. The assay was immunoSEQ multiplex PCR, and TCRdb's table has in-frame clones only and misses some. The profile shows 120,000 to 150,000 clones, nearly 85% of them singletons. The sample taken for sequencing was PBMCs. The source of these receptors is a male donor in good health and CMV-seronegative.

The V call is TRBV7-9, the J call TRBJ1-2; 8 bases match TRBD1. CDR3 size: 15 residues. Germline assignment: CDR1 SEHNR and CDR2 FQNEAQ (reference sequence). V was clipped by 5 bases and J by 3 bases; unmatched bases: 8. The CDR3 DNA follows: TGTGCCAGCAGCCCCCGGACAGGGTGGGACTATGGCTACACCTTC. The encoded protein is CASSPRTGWDYGYTF.

The chain is built from TRBV19 and TRBJ1-3; the D is unclear. Germline CDR1 and CDR2: LNHDA and SQIVND (reference sequence). The CDR3 runs to 13 residues. Deletions cut 6 bases from V and 4 bases from J, with 10 bases between. CDR3 amino acids: CASSRGGGNTIYF. In DNA, the CDR3 is TGTGCCAGTAGCCGGGGTGGAGGAAACACCATATATTTT.

The gene calls are TRBV6-1 and TRBJ2-1, with D perhaps matching TRBD2 (6 bases). The CDR3 length is 14 residues. The germline V gene has CDR1 MNHNS and CDR2 SASEGT. Trimming removed 6 bases from V and 5 bases from J, with 14 bases in between. As DNA, the CDR3 is TGTGCCAGCAGGGCCCCGGGACTGCACAATGAGCAGTTCTTC. The encoded protein is CASRAPGLHNEQFF.

This chain uses TRBV19 with TRBJ2-4; D perhaps matches TRBD2 (6 bases). The CDR3 spans 22 residues. V shed 5 bases and J shed 0 bases, with 32 bases lying between them. Looked up from germline, CDR1 is LNHDA and CDR2 is SQIVND (reference sequence). The DNA for the CDR3 is TGTGCCAGTAGTGCAACTCTACCGGGAGCAAGGGTCCGGCGACTAGCCAAAAACATTCAGTACTTC. This codes for CASSATLPGARVRRLAKNIQYF. Variable domain in full (rest from reference TRBV19 and TRBJ2-4): DGGITQSPKYLFRKEGQNVTLSCEQNLNHDAMYWYRQDPGQGLRLIYYSQIVNDFQKGDIAEGYSVSREKKESFPLTVTSAQKNPTAFYLCASSATLPGARVRRLAKNIQYFGAGTRLSVL.

This chain links TRBV4-3 with TRBJ1-2; unclear D gene. The CDR3 spans 15 residues. CDR1 is LGHNA and CDR2 is YSLEER in the germline V gene. Trimming removed 0 bases at V and 4 bases at J, with 12 bases between. The CDR3 nucleotides are TGCGCCAGCAGCCAAGACGAGGGCCTAGTCTATGGCTACACCTTC. Translated: CASSQDEGLVYGYTF.

The chain combines TRBV7-3 with TRBJ2-3; TRBD1 matches 9 bases. J lost 4 bases, V lost 6 bases, and 8 bases had no gene match. The CDR3 has 15 residues. Germline CDR1 is SGHTA and CDR2 is FQGTGA. The CDR3 DNA reads as TGTGCCAGCAGGCCTACAGGGGGCCCGTCAGATACGCAGTATTTT. Its protein product is CASRPTGGPSDTQYF.

This clone was found a few times. The chain carries TRBV27 and TRBJ2-1; 9 positions agree with TRBD2. Germline lookup yields CDR1 MNHEY and CDR2 SMNVEV (reference sequence). The CDR3 has 14 residues. Trimming removed 6 bases from V and 8 bases from J; junction bases left unmatched: 8. The CDR3 nucleotides read TGTGCCAGCAGCTCGAGCGGGAGGTCGGATGAGCAGTTCTTC. Encoded protein: CASSSSGRSDEQFF.

There are a few counts of this clone. The chain carries TRBV28 and TRBJ2-3; D is perhaps TRBD2 (6 bases). V was clipped by 6 bases and J by 2 bases, with 15 bases between them. CDR1 is MDHEN, CDR2 SYDVKM, per germline. The CDR3 covers 15 residues. CDR3 DNA sequence: TGTGCCAGCAGGTTACGGGAGAACCCCACAGATACGCAGTATTTT. Translation: CASRLRENPTDTQYF.

The chain has TRBV9 and TRBJ2-7; 8 bases match TRBD2. Germline CDR1 and CDR2: SGDLS and YYNGEE. CDR3 length: 16 amino acids. V shed 3 bases and J 3 bases; nucleotides not matched to a gene: 11. The CDR3 reads CASSAGGGRDGYEQYF. CDR3 nucleotide sequence: TGTGCCAGCAGCGCCGGGGGGGGGCGTGATGGCTACGAGCAGTACTTC.